A single sample gave rise to the 22 T cell receptor beta chains below, sequenced in a study of blood T cells in healthy people across ages. With a J-beta primer mix and a sample-barcoded 5' primer, a second PCR ran about 6 to 11 cycles. Using its own MiXCR run on the 5' RACE reads, TCRdb lists one record per CDR3 protein. The table has 660,000 or so distinct CDR3 sequences, 58% seen once; the top ten hold over 30%. Sequencing input: blood. All receptors derive from a man aged 55 to 70 in good health.

This clonotype was recorded a few times. The chain links TRBV5-1 to TRBJ2-1; TRBD1 might be the D (5 bases). Looked up from germline, CDR1 is SGHRS and CDR2 is YFSETQ. This CDR3 has 16 amino acids. V was clipped by 4 bases and J by 3 bases, with 17 bases between them. The CDR3, as DNA: TGCGCCAGCAGCCTTTCGACAGCAACTAACTACAATGAGCAGTTCTTC. It specifies CASSLSTATNYNEQFF.

This clonotype showed up just a few times. The genes are TRBV20-1 and TRBJ2-7; 16 bases align to TRBD2. The trim removed 0 bases at V and 4 bases at J, leaving 3 bases unmatched. Germline values: CDR1 DFQATT, CDR2 SNEGSKA (reference sequence). The CDR3 is 16 residues long. In DNA, the CDR3 is TGCAGTGCTAGAGATGGGACTAGCGGGGGGGATTACGAGCAGTACTTC. It translates to CSARDGTSGGDYEQYF.

To note about this clonotype: Compared with germline, one end of the junction differs, possibly owing to a read error. The chain uses TRBV7-7 and TRBJ1-5; no reliable D call. The CDR3 consists of 16 residues. Germline values: CDR1 SSHAT, CDR2 FNYEAQ (reference sequence). The CDR3 protein is CASSLEVSLSNQPQHF. The CDR3 bases are TGTGCTAGCAGCTTAGAGGTGTCACTTAGCAATCAGCCCCAGCATTTT.

J is TRBJ2-1 and V is TRBV29-1; the D call may be TRBD1 or TRBD2 (6 bases each). Germline V gene data show CDR1 as SQVTM and CDR2 as ANQGSEA. Trimming left V 4 bases short and J 0 bases short, with 13 bases between. The length of the CDR3 is 15 residues. This CDR3 is CSVVWGASSYNEQFF. As DNA, the CDR3 is TGCAGCGTTGTTTGGGGGGCGAGCTCCTACAATGAGCAGTTCTTC.

Concerning this clonotype itself: One junction end does not reproduce the germline sequence, and a read error may be involved. This chain links TRBV12-3 or TRBV12-4 with TRBJ2-7, with D possibly TRBD2 on 5 matching bases. The CDR3 spans 14 residues. CDR3 region: CVSAPRLAGDEQYF. The CDR3, as DNA: TGTGTCAGCGCCCCGAGGCTAGCAGGCGACGAGCAGTACTTC.

This chain links TRBV18 with TRBJ2-7; the D call may be TRBD1 or TRBD2 (6 bases each). Trimming removed 2 bases at V and 0 bases at J, with 14 bases between. Per the germline V gene, CDR1 is KGHSH and CDR2 is LQKENI. This CDR3 comprises 16 residues. The CDR3 sequence: CASSPSGAINSYEQYF. CDR3 DNA: TGTGCCAGCTCACCATCGGGGGCGATCAACTCCTACGAGCAGTACTTC.

This clonotype came up a few times. This sequence joins TRBV12-5 and TRBJ2-5; a possible D gene is TRBD1 (6 bases). Germline loops: CDR1 LGHNT, CDR2 FRNRAP. The CDR3 spans 14 residues. The V end lost 7 bases, the J end lost 9 bases, and 21 bases lay between the germline ends. The CDR3 sequence is CASALGAPSRSQYF. The CDR3 DNA reads as TGTGCTAGTGCCTTGGGGGCCCCATCAAGGTCCCAGTACTTC.

This clonotype was seen only a few times. This may arise from a read error, as a much more abundant clone is one base away. V gene TRBV28 combines with J gene TRBJ2-6; D ambiguous. This CDR3 has 14 residues. Trimming pared 6 bases from V and 0 bases from J, leaving 6 bases between. From germline, CDR1 is MDHEN and CDR2 SYDVKM. Here the CDR3 reads CASRLASGANVLTF. The CDR3 DNA is TGTGCCAGCAGGCTCGCCTCTGGGGCCAACGTCCTGACTTTC.

V and J are TRBV6-2 or TRBV6-3 and TRBJ2-5, with 7 positions matching TRBD1. This CDR3 has 15 amino acids. Looked up from germline, CDR1 is MNHEY and CDR2 is SVGEGT. V lost 6 bases, J lost 2 bases, and 9 bases stayed unmatched. CDR3 amino acids: CASSYVVRGQETQYF. CDR3 coding DNA: TGTGCCAGCAGCTACGTGGTCAGGGGGCAAGAGACCCAGTACTTC.

This clonotype was observed once. The J gene is TRBJ2-4, the V gene TRBV27, with D perhaps TRBD1 (5 bases). V was shortened by 6 bases and J by 2 bases, with 17 bases between the two germline ends. CDR3 size: 16 residues. Germline CDR1 MNHEY, CDR2 SMNVEV (reference sequence). The CDR3 region has the DNA TGTGCCAGCAGCCCAACAGGACGGCGAACCAAAAACATTCAGTACTTC. Its protein is CASSPTGRRTKNIQYF.

The table lists this clonotype with many counts. This chain joins TRBV29-1 and TRBJ1-1, with a tentative D call TRBD1 (6 bases). Trimming took off 7 bases at V and 2 bases at J, with 14 bases between the two ends. The CDR3 is 13 amino acids. In germline, CDR1 is SQVTM, CDR2 ANQGSEA. The CDR3 nucleotides read TGCAGCGCCGAGCGGGACACAAACACTGAAGCTTTCTTT. Its protein is CSAERDTNTEAFF.

V gene TRBV20-1 combines with J gene TRBJ2-3, with 9 bases matching TRBD2. V gave up 2 bases and J gave up 0 bases; unmatched junction bases: 3. CDR3 length equals 15 residues. Germline V lookup: CDR1 DFQATT, CDR2 SNEGSKA (reference sequence). The CDR3 bases are TGCAGTGCTAGACGTACTAGCGGGAGCACAGATACGCAGTATTTT. Encoded protein: CSARRTSGSTDTQYF.

This sequence joins TRBV28 and TRBJ1-2; D call uncertain. V lost 5 bases, J lost 7 bases, and 14 bases lay in between. The CDR3 is 13 amino acids. The germline V gene encodes CDR1 MDHEN and CDR2 SYDVKM. DNA for the CDR3: TGTGCCAGCAGTCGCAATCGGGCAGTTGGCTACACCTTC. It yields the protein CASSRNRAVGYTF.

This clonotype was seen repeatedly, ten times or more. The chain carries TRBV10-2 and TRBJ2-1; D may match TRBD1 or TRBD2 (7 bases each). This CDR3 has 15 residues. The germline V and J ends were trimmed by 4 bases and 4 bases, with 14 bases remaining between them. Germline CDR1 and CDR2: WSHSY and SAAADI. CDR3 loop: CASSVRQGGYNEQFF. Here the CDR3 DNA reads TGCGCCAGCAGTGTTCGGCAGGGGGGGTACAATGAGCAGTTCTTC.

This chain links TRBV2 with TRBJ2-1; TRBD1 matches at 9 bases. Germline V gives CDR1 SNHLY, CDR2 FYNNEI. The CDR3 is made up of 14 amino acids. V gave up 7 bases and J gave up 8 bases; unmatched junction bases: 9. The CDR3 reads CASTGTGSIHEQFF. The CDR3 region has the DNA TGTGCCAGCACAGGGACAGGGTCTATCCATGAGCAGTTCTTC.

This clonotype was detected once. Relative to the germline gene, one junction end is altered; a read error may explain this. This rearrangement joins TRBV2 to TRBJ2-7; no reliable D call. CDR3 length equals 13 residues. From germline, CDR1 is SNHLY and CDR2 FYNNEI. The CDR3 nucleotides are TGCACCAGCAGTGGCCTTGGGTCCTCCCGGGAGTACTTC. Protein sequence: CTSSGLGSSREYF.

The rearrangement joins TRBV2 to TRBJ1-1; TRBD1 is a possible D gene (5 bases). The CDR3 is 16 amino acids. Germline V lookup: CDR1 SNHLY, CDR2 FYNNEI. Deletions cut 6 bases from V and 4 bases from J, with 21 bases between. CDR3 in amino acids: CASSDRGGTGSTEAFF. As DNA, the CDR3 is TGTGCCAGCAGCGACCGGGGTGGGACGGGGAGCACTGAAGCTTTCTTT.

This clonotype was picked up a small number of times. The rearrangement uses TRBV7-2 and TRBJ2-7; perhaps TRBD1 as D (6 bases). The germline V and J ends were trimmed by 5 bases and 2 bases, with 13 bases remaining between them. The CDR3 contains 14 residues. Looked up from germline, CDR1 is SGHTA and CDR2 is FQGNSA. The CDR3 here is CASSPGTLPYEQYF. Here the CDR3 DNA reads TGTGCCAGCAGCCCCGGGACACTCCCCTACGAGCAGTACTTC.

The V call is TRBV28, the J call TRBJ2-3, with D possibly TRBD2 on 5 matching bases. CDR3 length: 16 amino acids. V was clipped by 8 bases and J by 3 bases, with 21 bases between them. CDR1 MDHEN and CDR2 SYDVKM come from the germline V gene. The CDR3: CASSGTGRGGTDTQYF. The CDR3 nucleotides read TGTGCCAGCTCCGGTACGGGTCGGGGTGGGACAGATACGCAGTATTTT.

The chain carries TRBV11-2 and TRBJ2-7; no firm D call. V was trimmed by 0 bases and J by 0 bases, leaving 6 bases between them. CDR3 length equals 14 residues. Germline values: CDR1 SGHAT, CDR2 FQNNGV. As DNA, the CDR3 is TGTGCCAGCAGCTTAGAGCCGGACTCCTACGAGCAGTACTTC. Its translation is CASSLEPDSYEQYF.

Comments on this clonotype: An end of the junction differs from the germline gene, which may be a read error. The chain links TRBV12-3 or TRBV12-4 to TRBJ2-3; D gene uncertain. The CDR3 is 14 residues long. CDR3 DNA: TGTGCCAGCATTTTTAGGGTGGCAGGAGATGCGCAGTATTTT. Amino acids: CASIFRVAGDAQYF.

The chain joins TRBV5-1 to TRBJ1-4; 7 bases match TRBD1. Germline loops: CDR1 SGHRS, CDR2 YFSETQ. The CDR3 contains 15 residues. With 3 bases clipped from V and 8 bases from J, the junction kept 10 bases outside the gene matches. CDR3 protein: CASSSLTGYKEKLFF. CDR3 sequence (DNA): TGCGCCAGCAGCTCTCTGACAGGGTATAAAGAAAAACTGTTTTTT.